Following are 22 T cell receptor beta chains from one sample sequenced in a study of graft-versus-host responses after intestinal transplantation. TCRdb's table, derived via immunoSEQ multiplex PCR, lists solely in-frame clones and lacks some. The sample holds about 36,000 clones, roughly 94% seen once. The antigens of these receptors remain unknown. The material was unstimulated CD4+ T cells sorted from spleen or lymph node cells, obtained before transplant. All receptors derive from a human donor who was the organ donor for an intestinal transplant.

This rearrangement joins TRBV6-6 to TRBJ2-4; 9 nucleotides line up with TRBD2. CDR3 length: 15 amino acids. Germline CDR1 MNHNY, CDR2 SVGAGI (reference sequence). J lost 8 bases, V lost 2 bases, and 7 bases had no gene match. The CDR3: CASSYGAGGPDIQYF. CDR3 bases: TGTGCCAGCAGTTACGGGGCGGGGGGGCCGGACATTCAGTACTTC.

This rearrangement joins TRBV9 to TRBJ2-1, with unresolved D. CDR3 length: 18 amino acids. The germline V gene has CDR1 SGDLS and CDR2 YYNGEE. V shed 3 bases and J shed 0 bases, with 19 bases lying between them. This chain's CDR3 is CASSGPSRVSSSYNEQFF. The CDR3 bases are TGTGCCAGCAGCGGGCCCAGTAGGGTGTCGAGCTCCTACAATGAGCAGTTCTTC.

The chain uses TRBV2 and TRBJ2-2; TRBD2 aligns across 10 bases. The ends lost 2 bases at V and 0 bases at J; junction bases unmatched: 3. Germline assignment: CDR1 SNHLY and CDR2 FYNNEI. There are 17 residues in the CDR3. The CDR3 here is CASSEQRGGPNTGELFF. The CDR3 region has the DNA TGTGCCAGCAGTGAACAGCGGGGGGGCCCGAACACCGGGGAGCTGTTTTTT.

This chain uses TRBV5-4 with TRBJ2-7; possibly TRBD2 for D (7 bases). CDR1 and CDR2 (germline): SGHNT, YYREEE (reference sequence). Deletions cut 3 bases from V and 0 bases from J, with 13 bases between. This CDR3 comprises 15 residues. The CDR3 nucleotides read TGTGCCAGCAGCTCCGGGGGGCAACCCTCCTACGAGCAGTACTTC. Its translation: CASSSGGQPSYEQYF.

The CDR3, as DNA: TGTGCCAGCAGTTGGGGAGGGGCCGACTCCTACGAGCAGTACTTC. Translation gives CASSWGGADSYEQYF. The rearrangement uses TRBV6-5 and TRBJ2-7, with TRBD2 matching 7 bases. Trimming removed 4 bases from V and 0 bases from J; junction bases left unmatched: 6. The germline V gene encodes CDR1 MNHEY and CDR2 SVGAGI. CDR3 length equals 15 residues.

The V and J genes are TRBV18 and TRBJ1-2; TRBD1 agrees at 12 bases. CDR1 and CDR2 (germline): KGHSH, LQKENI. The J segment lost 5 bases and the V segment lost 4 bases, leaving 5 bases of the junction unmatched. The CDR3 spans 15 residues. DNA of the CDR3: TGTGCCAGCTCACGGCCGGGACAGGGGGCTTATGGCTACACCTTC. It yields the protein CASSRPGQGAYGYTF.

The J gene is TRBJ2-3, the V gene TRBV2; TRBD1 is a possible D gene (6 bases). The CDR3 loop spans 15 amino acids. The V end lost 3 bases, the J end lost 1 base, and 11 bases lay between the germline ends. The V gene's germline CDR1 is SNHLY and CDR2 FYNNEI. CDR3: CASSEGASGTDTQYF. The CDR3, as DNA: TGTGCCAGCAGTGAGGGGGCCTCTGGCACAGATACGCAGTATTTT.

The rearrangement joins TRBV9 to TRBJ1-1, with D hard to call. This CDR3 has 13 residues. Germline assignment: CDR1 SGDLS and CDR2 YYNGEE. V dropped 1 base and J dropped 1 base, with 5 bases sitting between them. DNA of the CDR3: TGTGCCAGCAGCGTAAAAGGGAACACTGAAGCTTTCTTT. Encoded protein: CASSVKGNTEAFF.

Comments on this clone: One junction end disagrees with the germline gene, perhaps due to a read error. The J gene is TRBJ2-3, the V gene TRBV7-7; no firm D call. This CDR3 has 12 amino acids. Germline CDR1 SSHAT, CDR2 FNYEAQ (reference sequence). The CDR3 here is CASSFLADTQYF. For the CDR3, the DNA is TGTGCTAGCAGCTTTTTAGCAGATACGCAGTATTTT.

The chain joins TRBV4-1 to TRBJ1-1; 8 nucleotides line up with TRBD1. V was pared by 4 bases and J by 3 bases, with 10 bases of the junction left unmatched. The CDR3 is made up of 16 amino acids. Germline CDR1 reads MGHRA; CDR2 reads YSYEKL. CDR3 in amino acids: CASSRYLQGADTEAFF. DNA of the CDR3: TGCGCCAGCAGCCGCTACCTCCAGGGGGCAGACACTGAAGCTTTCTTT.

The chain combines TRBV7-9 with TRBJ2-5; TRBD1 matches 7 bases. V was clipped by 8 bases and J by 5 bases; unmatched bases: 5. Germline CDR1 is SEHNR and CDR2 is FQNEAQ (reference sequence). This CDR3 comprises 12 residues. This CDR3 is CASETGDETQYF. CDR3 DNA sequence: TGTGCCAGCGAAACAGGGGATGAGACCCAGTACTTC.

The CDR3 bases are TGCGCCAGCAGCGAGAACCTAGCCAAAAACATTCAGTACTTC. It yields the protein CASSENLAKNIQYF. The gene calls are TRBV5-1 and TRBJ2-4; D gene unclear. Per germline, CDR1 SGHRS and CDR2 YFSETQ. The CDR3 has 14 residues. The germline V and J ends were trimmed by 4 bases and 0 bases, with 8 bases remaining between them.

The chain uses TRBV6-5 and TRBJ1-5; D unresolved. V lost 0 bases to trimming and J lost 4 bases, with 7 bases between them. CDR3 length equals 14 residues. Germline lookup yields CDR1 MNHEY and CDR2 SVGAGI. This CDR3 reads CASSYSRENQPQHF. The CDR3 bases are TGTGCCAGCAGTTACTCGAGGGAAAATCAGCCCCAGCATTTT.

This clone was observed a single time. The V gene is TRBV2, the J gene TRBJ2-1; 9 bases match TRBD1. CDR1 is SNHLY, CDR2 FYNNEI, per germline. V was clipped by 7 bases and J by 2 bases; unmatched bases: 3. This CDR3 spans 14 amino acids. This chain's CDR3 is CASTRQGAYNEQFF. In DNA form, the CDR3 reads TGTGCCAGCACAAGACAGGGGGCCTACAATGAGCAGTTCTTC.

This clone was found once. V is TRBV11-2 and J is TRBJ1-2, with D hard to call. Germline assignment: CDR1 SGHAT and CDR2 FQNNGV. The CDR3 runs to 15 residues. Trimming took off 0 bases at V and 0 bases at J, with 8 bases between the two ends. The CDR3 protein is CASSLEPGTNYGYTF. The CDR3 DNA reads TGTGCCAGCAGCTTAGAACCAGGAACTAACTATGGCTACACCTTC.

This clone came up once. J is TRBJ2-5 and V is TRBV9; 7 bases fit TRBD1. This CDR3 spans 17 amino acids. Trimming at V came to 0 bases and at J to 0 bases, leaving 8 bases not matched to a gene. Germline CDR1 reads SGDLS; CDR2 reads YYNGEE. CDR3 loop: CASSVGRDRTDQETQYF. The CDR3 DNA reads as TGTGCCAGCAGCGTAGGAAGGGACAGAACCGACCAAGAGACCCAGTACTTC.

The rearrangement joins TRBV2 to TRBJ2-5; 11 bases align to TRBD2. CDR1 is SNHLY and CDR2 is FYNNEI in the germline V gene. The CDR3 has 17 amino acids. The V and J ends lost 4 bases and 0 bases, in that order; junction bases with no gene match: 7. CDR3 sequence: CASSVGTSGNYQETQYF. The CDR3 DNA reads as TGTGCCAGCAGTGTGGGGACTAGCGGAAATTACCAAGAGACCCAGTACTTC.

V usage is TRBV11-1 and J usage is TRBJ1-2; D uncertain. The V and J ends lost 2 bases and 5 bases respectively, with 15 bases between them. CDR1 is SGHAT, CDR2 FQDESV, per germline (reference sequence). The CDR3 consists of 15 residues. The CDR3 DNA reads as TGTGCCAGCAGCTTATTCGGGGAGGCGGGATATGGCTACACCTTC. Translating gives CASSLFGEAGYGYTF.

CDR3 in amino acids: CASSQDRGVRDRVSYGYTF. The DNA of the CDR3 is TGTGCCAGCAGCCAAGATCGTGGCGTTAGGGACAGGGTTAGCTATGGCTACACCTTC. J is TRBJ1-2 and V is TRBV4-2, with TRBD1 identical over 9 bases. The length of the CDR3 is 19 residues. The V gene's germline CDR1 is LGHNA and CDR2 YNFKEQ. V dropped 0 bases and J dropped 4; count of bases not matched to a gene: 15.

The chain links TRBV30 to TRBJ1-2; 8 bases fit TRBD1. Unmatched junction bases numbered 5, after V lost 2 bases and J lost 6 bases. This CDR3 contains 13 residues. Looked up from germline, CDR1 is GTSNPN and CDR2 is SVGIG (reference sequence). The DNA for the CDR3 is TGTGCCTGGAGTAGGGGGACAGGTGATGGCTACACCTTC. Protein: CAWSRGTGDGYTF.

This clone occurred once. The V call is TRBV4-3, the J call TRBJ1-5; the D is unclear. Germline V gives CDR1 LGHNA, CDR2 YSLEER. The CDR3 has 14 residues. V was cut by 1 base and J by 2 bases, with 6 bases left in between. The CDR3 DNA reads TGCGCCAGCAGCCAAGTATTGGGCAATCAGCCCCAGCATTTT. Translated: CASSQVLGNQPQHF.

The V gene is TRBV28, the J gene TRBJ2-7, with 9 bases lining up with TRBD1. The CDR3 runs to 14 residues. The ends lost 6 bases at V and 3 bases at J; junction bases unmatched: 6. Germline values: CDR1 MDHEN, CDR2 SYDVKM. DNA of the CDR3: TGTGCCAGCAGGAGGGGGGACAGGGTCTACGAGCAGTACTTC. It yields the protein CASRRGDRVYEQYF.